This record covers a single TCR beta chain. Antigen: not known. These data belong to a study of cytomegalovirus exposure and HLA in healthy donors. Study observations and caveats: Exclusion applied to some V segments, including TRBV6-2 and TRBV6-3, as they were indistinguishable. Reports indicate that TCR beta sequences accurately predicted the HLA-A and HLA-B alleles of most subjects. A later analysis reportedly found fewer N-insertions in an Asian-associated ancestry cluster than the approximately 670-donor mean.

V lost 1 base and J lost 6, with 10 bases in between. CDR3 length equals 14 residues. Looked up from germline, CDR1 is SEHNR and CDR2 is FQNEAQ (reference sequence). Amplification used 60 Vbeta primers and 13 Jbeta primers. Assay used: immunoSEQ multiplex PCR; TCRdb lists only in-frame clones, some missing. The repertoire holds about 120,000 clones, with about 83% as singletons. Everyone who donated was a healthy bone marrow donor. The chain combines TRBV7-9 with TRBJ1-5, with D perhaps matching TRBD1 (5 bases). Material: PBMCs. The clonotype was recovered from a woman aged 40-49 years in good health and CMV-seropositive. The CDR3 coding sequence is TGTGCCAGCAGCTTAGGGGGGGAGGTTCAGCCCCAGCATTTT. The encoded protein is CASSLGGEVQPQHF.